This TCR beta chain derives from a study of blood T cells in healthy people across ages. A second PCR, run for about 7 to 12 cycles, used a sample-barcoded 5' primer plus a J-beta primer mix. TCRdb redid the calling of the 5' RACE reads with MiXCR, one entry per CDR3 protein. The sample yields roughly 2 million distinct CDR3 sequences, about 49% seen once. Looked up from germline, CDR1 is MNHEY and CDR2 is SVGAGI. This CDR3 is built from 14 residues. Trimming removed 5 bases at V and 10 bases at J, with 18 bases between. The TCR originated in a woman aged 35 to 49 in good health. Material: blood. This sequence joins TRBV6-5 and TRBJ2-4; D is possibly TRBD1 (8 bases). This chain's CDR3 is CASSQDRDYGIQYF. CDR3 nucleotide sequence: TGTGCCAGCAGTCAGGACAGGGACTATGGTATTCAGTACTTC.